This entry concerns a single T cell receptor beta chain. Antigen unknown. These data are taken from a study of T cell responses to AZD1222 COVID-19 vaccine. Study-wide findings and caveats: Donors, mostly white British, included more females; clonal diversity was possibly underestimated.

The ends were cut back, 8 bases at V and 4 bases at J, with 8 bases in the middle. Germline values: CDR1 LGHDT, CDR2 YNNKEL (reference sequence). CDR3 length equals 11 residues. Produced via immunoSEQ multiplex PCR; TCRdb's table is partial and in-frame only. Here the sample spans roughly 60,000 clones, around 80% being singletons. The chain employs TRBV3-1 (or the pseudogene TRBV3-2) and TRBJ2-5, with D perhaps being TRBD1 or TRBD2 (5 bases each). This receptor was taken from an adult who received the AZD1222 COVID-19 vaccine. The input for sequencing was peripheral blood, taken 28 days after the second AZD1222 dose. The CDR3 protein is CASLGAETQYF. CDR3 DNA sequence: TGTGCCAGCCTCGGGGCAGAGACCCAGTACTTC.